Listed below are T cell receptor beta chains from one sample, sequenced in a study of early stage breast cancer tumors. Generated by immunoSEQ multiplex PCR, the TCRdb table keeps only in-frame clones and is missing some. The sample holds tens of thousands of clones; roughly 81% are singletons and the top ten take roughly 4.5%. The sample consisted of blood. Every receptor here comes from a person aged 40 to 50 with breast cancer. Both conserved end residues are part of each CDR3. Fields, in order: D gene, J gene, V gene, clone size, CDR3 DNA, CDR3 protein. D genes are given only for firm matches. The size of a clone is reported for some rows only, either as once, few or many, or as a class for expanded clones.

d_gene: .
j_gene: TRBJ2-5
v_gene: TRBV5-8
abundance: few
CDR3nt: TGTGCCAGCAGCTTGGTTACATTTCCAGAGACCCAGTACTTC
CDR3aa: CASSLVTFPETQYF

d_gene: TRBD2
j_gene: TRBJ2-1
v_gene: TRBV5-1
abundance: .
CDR3nt: TGCGCCAGCAGCTTGGATTGGACTAGGCCTTACAATGAGCAGTTCTTC
CDR3aa: CASSLDWTRPYNEQFF

d_gene: .
j_gene: TRBJ1-5
v_gene: TRBV30
abundance: .
CDR3nt: TGTGCCTGGCAAAAAGGTAGCAATCAGCCCCAGCATTTT
CDR3aa: CAWQKGSNQPQHF

d_gene: .
j_gene: TRBJ2-2
v_gene: TRBV9
abundance: .
CDR3nt: TGTGCCAGCAGCGTAGGATGGGCCACCGGGGAGCTGTTTTTT
CDR3aa: CASSVGWATGELFF

d_gene: TRBD1
j_gene: TRBJ1-2
v_gene: TRBV5-4
abundance: .
CDR3nt: TGTGCCAGCAGCTTGGTAGGGGGCAATGGCTACACCTTC
CDR3aa: CASSLVGGNGYTF

d_gene: .
j_gene: TRBJ1-5
v_gene: TRBV19
abundance: .
CDR3nt: TGTGCCAGTAGTATCAAATTGGGGCAGGGAGGCAATCAGCCCCAGCATTTT
CDR3aa: CASSIKLGQGGNQPQHF

d_gene: .
j_gene: TRBJ2-7
v_gene: TRBV19
abundance: .
CDR3nt: TGTGCCAGTAGTATAGTCCCGGGGGCGCGCTACGAGCAGTACTTC
CDR3aa: CASSIVPGARYEQYF

d_gene: .
j_gene: TRBJ1-5
v_gene: TRBV4-1
abundance: .
CDR3nt: TGCGCCAGCAGCCAAGACCCCGTTGGAGGGAGCAATCAGCCCCAGCATTTT
CDR3aa: CASSQDPVGGSNQPQHF

d_gene: .
j_gene: TRBJ2-2
v_gene: TRBV19
abundance: few
CDR3nt: TGTGCCAGTAGAACAGGGGACTCGAACACCGGGGAGCTGTTTTTT
CDR3aa: CASRTGDSNTGELFF

d_gene: .
j_gene: TRBJ1-2
v_gene: TRBV28
abundance: few
CDR3nt: TGTGCCAGCAGTTTATGGGGTCGTAGGGGATGGGATGGCTACACCTTC
CDR3aa: CASSLWGRRGWDGYTF

d_gene: .
j_gene: TRBJ2-2
v_gene: TRBV5-1
abundance: .
CDR3nt: TGCGCCAGCAGCTTAGGGCTAGCGAACACCGGGGAGCTGTTTTTT
CDR3aa: CASSLGLANTGELFF

d_gene: .
j_gene: TRBJ2-7
v_gene: TRBV5-4
abundance: .
CDR3nt: TGTGCCAGCATCCGGATCCCCTACGAGCAGTACTTC
CDR3aa: CASIRIPYEQYF

d_gene: TRBD2
j_gene: TRBJ2-3
v_gene: TRBV7-2
abundance: .
CDR3nt: TGTGCCAGCAGCTGGGCGGGAGGGCCTACAGATACGCAGTATTTT
CDR3aa: CASSWAGGPTDTQYF

d_gene: .
j_gene: TRBJ2-1
v_gene: TRBV5-1
abundance: .
CDR3nt: TGCGCCAGCAGCGTGAGGGGTGATGGCTATGAGCAGTTCTTC
CDR3aa: CASSVRGDGYEQFF

d_gene: TRBD1
j_gene: TRBJ1-2
v_gene: TRBV9
abundance: .
CDR3nt: TGTGCCAGCAGCGTAGATGGGGACAGACCCCCGCACACCTTC
CDR3aa: CASSVDGDRPPHTF

d_gene: TRBD1
j_gene: TRBJ2-1
v_gene: TRBV7-3
abundance: .
CDR3nt: TGTGCCAGCAGCTTAACCATACAGGGGGGGCAGTTCTTC
CDR3aa: CASSLTIQGGQFF

d_gene: TRBD1
j_gene: TRBJ2-7
v_gene: TRBV27
abundance: .
CDR3nt: TGTGCCAGCAGCCGTCGACAGGGGGGAGTCTCCTACGAGCAGTACTTC
CDR3aa: CASSRRQGGVSYEQYF

d_gene: .
j_gene: TRBJ1-4
v_gene: TRBV19
abundance: .
CDR3nt: TGTGCCAGTAGCGGGGTTGCAACTAATGAAAAACTGTTTTTT
CDR3aa: CASSGVATNEKLFF

d_gene: .
j_gene: TRBJ1-2
v_gene: TRBV5-1
abundance: .
CDR3nt: TGCGCCAGCAGCCCTACGGAAGTCCGTTTGGATGGCTACACCTTC
CDR3aa: CASSPTEVRLDGYTF

d_gene: .
j_gene: TRBJ2-3
v_gene: TRBV19
abundance: .
CDR3nt: TGTGCCAGTAGTACAAACCAGGGTACAGATACGCAGTATTTT
CDR3aa: CASSTNQGTDTQYF

d_gene: .
j_gene: TRBJ2-1
v_gene: TRBV29-1
abundance: .
CDR3nt: TGCAGCGTTGAAGGTCTAACCTACAATGAGCAGTTCTTC
CDR3aa: CSVEGLTYNEQFF

d_gene: TRBD1
j_gene: TRBJ2-5
v_gene: TRBV9
abundance: .
CDR3nt: TGTGCCAGCAGCCCGCCCGGGACAGGGCGTCGAGAGACCCAGTACTTC
CDR3aa: CASSPPGTGRRETQYF

d_gene: .
j_gene: TRBJ2-2
v_gene: TRBV4-3
abundance: .
CDR3nt: TGCGCCAGCAGCCAAGAAGGGGGGCGGACCGGGGAGCTGGTTTTT
CDR3aa: CASSQEGGRTGELVF

d_gene: .
j_gene: TRBJ2-1
v_gene: TRBV28
abundance: .
CDR3nt: TGTGCCAGCAGTAGCCCCCGGGACCGTGTATCCTACAATGAGCAGTTCTTC
CDR3aa: CASSSPRDRVSYNEQFF

d_gene: TRBD2
j_gene: TRBJ2-1
v_gene: TRBV5-4
abundance: .
CDR3nt: TGTGCCAGCAGCTTCCGGCTAGCGGGAGGTGGGTCCTACAATGAGCAGTTCTTC
CDR3aa: CASSFRLAGGGSYNEQFF

d_gene: TRBD2
j_gene: TRBJ2-1
v_gene: TRBV5-5
abundance: .
CDR3nt: TGTGCCAGCAGCTTGACTAGCGGGCTTTCTAATGAGCAGTTCTTC
CDR3aa: CASSLTSGLSNEQFF

d_gene: .
j_gene: TRBJ1-1
v_gene: TRBV7-2
abundance: .
CDR3nt: TGTGCCAGCAGCTTGTTCCCCCGGGGGGGGTTGAACACTGAAGCTTTCTTT
CDR3aa: CASSLFPRGGLNTEAFF

d_gene: .
j_gene: TRBJ1-2
v_gene: TRBV6-5
abundance: .
CDR3nt: TGTGCCAGCAGATCGCAGGGTAGAGGTGGCTACACCTTC
CDR3aa: CASRSQGRGGYTF

d_gene: TRBD2
j_gene: TRBJ2-1
v_gene: TRBV4-3
abundance: .
CDR3nt: TGCGCCAGCAGCCAAGATCGCCTAGCGGGAGGGTTTTCAAATGAGCAGTTCTTC
CDR3aa: CASSQDRLAGGFSNEQFF

d_gene: TRBD2
j_gene: TRBJ2-7
v_gene: TRBV19
abundance: .
CDR3nt: TGTGCCAGTAGTATAGATCCCCCGGGACTAGCGTTCTCCTCCTACGAGCAGTACTTC
CDR3aa: CASSIDPPGLAFSSYEQYF

d_gene: TRBD1
j_gene: TRBJ1-5
v_gene: TRBV18
abundance: .
CDR3nt: TGTGCCAGCTCACTAGGGACAGGGGAGCATCAGCCCCAGCATTTT
CDR3aa: CASSLGTGEHQPQHF

d_gene: TRBD1
j_gene: TRBJ2-7
v_gene: TRBV4-3
abundance: .
CDR3nt: TGCGCCAGCAGCCGCCAGGCTACAGGGGCGAACTCCTACGAGCAGTACTTC
CDR3aa: CASSRQATGANSYEQYF

d_gene: TRBD2
j_gene: TRBJ2-3
v_gene: TRBV9
abundance: .
CDR3nt: TGTGCCAGCAGCGTGTCTAGCGGTTACACAGATACGCAGTATTTT
CDR3aa: CASSVSSGYTDTQYF

d_gene: .
j_gene: TRBJ2-7
v_gene: TRBV6-5
abundance: once
CDR3nt: TGTGCCAGCAGTTTGACAGCCTCCTACGAGCAGTACTTC
CDR3aa: CASSLTASYEQYF

d_gene: TRBD2
j_gene: TRBJ2-1
v_gene: TRBV4-3
abundance: .
CDR3nt: TGCGCCAGCAGCCAAGATGTCCTAGCGGGAGGAGATGAGCAGTTCTTC
CDR3aa: CASSQDVLAGGDEQFF

d_gene: .
j_gene: TRBJ2-7
v_gene: TRBV9
abundance: .
CDR3nt: TGTGCCAGCAGCGTAGACTCGCGGCCCCGGGGTGAGCAGTACTTC
CDR3aa: CASSVDSRPRGEQYF

d_gene: .
j_gene: TRBJ2-5
v_gene: TRBV2
abundance: .
CDR3nt: TGTGCCAGCAGTGTGGGAGACCAAGAGACCCAGTACTTC
CDR3aa: CASSVGDQETQYF

d_gene: TRBD2
j_gene: TRBJ2-2
v_gene: TRBV5-6
abundance: .
CDR3nt: TGTGCCAGCAGCCTTCGGGGGGGAGATCACACCGGGGAGCTGTTTTTT
CDR3aa: CASSLRGGDHTGELFF

d_gene: TRBD2
j_gene: TRBJ2-3
v_gene: TRBV6-6
abundance: .
CDR3nt: TGTGCCAGCAGTTCCGGACTAGCCCGAGGTACAGATACGCAGTATTTT
CDR3aa: CASSSGLARGTDTQYF

d_gene: .
j_gene: TRBJ2-1
v_gene: TRBV14
abundance: .
CDR3nt: TGTGCCAGCAGCCCTGCAGGCAGGGGATGGAATGAGCAGTTCTTC
CDR3aa: CASSPAGRGWNEQFF

d_gene: .
j_gene: TRBJ1-4
v_gene: TRBV5-8
abundance: .
CDR3nt: TGTGCCAGCAGCCATTTCGGGACTTTGGAACTGTTTTTT
CDR3aa: CASSHFGTLELFF

d_gene: .
j_gene: TRBJ1-1
v_gene: TRBV7-9
abundance: .
CDR3nt: TGTGCCAGCAGCTTAGGGGCAGGGGACACTGAAGCTTTCTTT
CDR3aa: CASSLGAGDTEAFF

d_gene: .
j_gene: TRBJ2-7
v_gene: TRBV11-3
abundance: .
CDR3nt: TGTGCCAGCAGTTCAGGACCTGAGAGCTCCTACGAGCAGTACTTC
CDR3aa: CASSSGPESSYEQYF

d_gene: TRBD2
j_gene: TRBJ2-3
v_gene: TRBV10-3
abundance: .
CDR3nt: TGTGCCATCAGTGAGCCCCGACTAGCGGGATCGCAGTATTTT
CDR3aa: CAISEPRLAGSQYF

d_gene: .
j_gene: TRBJ2-7
v_gene: TRBV2
abundance: few
CDR3nt: TGTGCCAGCAGTGCCTCCTACGAGCAGTACTTC
CDR3aa: CASSASYEQYF